This T cell receptor beta chain was obtained from a study of OX40 agonist ivuxolimab in advanced cancers. Libraries were prepared by immunoSEQ multiplex PCR; TCRdb keeps only in-frame clonotypes and omits some of them. The table records about 68,000 clones, 80% to 85% of them present only once. This clone was seen a handful of times. Its antigen is as yet unknown. Study findings and constraints: Within 6 weeks, CD4+ and CD8+ blood T cells expanded clonally at 0.1 to 3.0 mg/kg.

The receptor was isolated from an adult with an advanced solid tumor such as melanoma, head and neck, liver or kidney cancer. The sequencing used CD4+ or CD8+ T cells sorted from blood, collected in a trial of the OX40 agonist ivuxolimab.

This chain's CDR3 is CASSQALGQGVSYGYTF. For the CDR3, the DNA is TGTGCCAGCAGCCAAGCGCTGGGACAGGGGGTCAGCTATGGCTACACCTTC. The gene calls are TRBV4-2 and TRBJ1-2, with TRBD1 identical over 11 bases. V was clipped by 1 base and J by 4 bases; unmatched bases: 8. The CDR3 loop spans 17 amino acids. CDR1 and CDR2 (germline): LGHNA, YNFKEQ.